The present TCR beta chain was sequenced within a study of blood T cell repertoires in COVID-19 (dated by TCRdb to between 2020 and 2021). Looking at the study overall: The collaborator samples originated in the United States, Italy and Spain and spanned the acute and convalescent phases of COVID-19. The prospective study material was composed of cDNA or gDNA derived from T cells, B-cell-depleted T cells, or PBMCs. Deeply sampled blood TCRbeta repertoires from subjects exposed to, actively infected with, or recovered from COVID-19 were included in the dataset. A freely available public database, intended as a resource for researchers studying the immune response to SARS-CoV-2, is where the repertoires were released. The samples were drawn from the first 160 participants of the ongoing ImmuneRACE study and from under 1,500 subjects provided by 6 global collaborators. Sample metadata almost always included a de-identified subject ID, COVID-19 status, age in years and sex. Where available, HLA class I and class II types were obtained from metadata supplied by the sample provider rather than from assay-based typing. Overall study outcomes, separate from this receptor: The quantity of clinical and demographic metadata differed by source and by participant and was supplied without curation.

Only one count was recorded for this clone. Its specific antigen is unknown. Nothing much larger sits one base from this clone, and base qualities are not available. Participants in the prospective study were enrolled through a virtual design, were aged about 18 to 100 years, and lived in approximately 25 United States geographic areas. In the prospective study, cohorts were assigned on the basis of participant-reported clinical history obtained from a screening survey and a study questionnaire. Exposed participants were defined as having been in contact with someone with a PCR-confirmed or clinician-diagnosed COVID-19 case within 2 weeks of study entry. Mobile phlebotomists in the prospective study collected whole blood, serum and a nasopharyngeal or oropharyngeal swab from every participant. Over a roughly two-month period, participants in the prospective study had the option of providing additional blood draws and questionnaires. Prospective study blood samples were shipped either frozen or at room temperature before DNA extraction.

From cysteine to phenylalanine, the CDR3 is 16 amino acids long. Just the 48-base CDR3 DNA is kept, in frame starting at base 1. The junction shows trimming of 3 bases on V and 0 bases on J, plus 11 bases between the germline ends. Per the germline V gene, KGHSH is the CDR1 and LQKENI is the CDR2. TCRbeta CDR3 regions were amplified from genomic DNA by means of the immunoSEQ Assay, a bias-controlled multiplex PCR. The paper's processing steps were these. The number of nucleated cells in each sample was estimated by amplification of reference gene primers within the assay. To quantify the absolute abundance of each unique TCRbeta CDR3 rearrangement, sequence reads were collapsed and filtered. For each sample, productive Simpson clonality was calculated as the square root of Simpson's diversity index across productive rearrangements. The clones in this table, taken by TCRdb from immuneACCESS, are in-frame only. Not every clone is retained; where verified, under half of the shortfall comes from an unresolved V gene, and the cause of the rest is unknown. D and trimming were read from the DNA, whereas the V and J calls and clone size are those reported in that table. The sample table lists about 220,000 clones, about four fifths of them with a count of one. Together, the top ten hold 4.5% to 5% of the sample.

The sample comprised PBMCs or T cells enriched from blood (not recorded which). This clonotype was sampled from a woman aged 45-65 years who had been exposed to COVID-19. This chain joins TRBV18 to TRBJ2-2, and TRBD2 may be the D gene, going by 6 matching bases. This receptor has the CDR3 CASSPLGGPNTGELFF. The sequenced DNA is TGTGCCAGCTCACCTTTGGGGGGACCGAACACCGGGGAGCTGTTTTTT.